The clone carrying this T cell receptor (beta chain) showed up many times. This record comes from a study of blood T cell repertoires in COVID-19. Turning to the study itself: The origin of the acute and convalescent COVID-19 samples was the United States, Italy and Spain. T cells, B-cell-depleted T cells, or PBMCs provided the cDNA or gDNA that served as material.

CDR3 length equals 12 residues. J was trimmed by 2 bases and V by 6 bases; bases with no gene match: 0. Per germline, CDR1 WNHNN and CDR2 SYGVQD (reference sequence). The authors' processing: Reference gene primers were amplified, and this amplification served to estimate nucleated cell counts. Assay: immunoSEQ multiplex PCR; the TCRdb copy retains only in-frame clones and omits some. V, J and clone size reflect that table, while D and trimming were determined from the DNA. The sample has about 110,000 clones, around four fifths seen once; the top ten hold 15% to 20%. Sequencing was carried out using peripheral blood. The sequence was obtained from a woman between 70 and 85 years old with acute or convalescent COVID-19. V gene TRBV10-1 combines with J gene TRBJ2-7; 8 nucleotides match TRBD1. As DNA, the CDR3 is TGCGCCAGCAGCAGGGGGCCCTACGAGCAGTACTTC. It codes for CASSRGPYEQYF.